This T cell receptor (beta chain) was identified in a study of blood T cell repertoires in COVID-19. The CDR3 has 14 residues. J lost 7 bases, V lost 6 bases, and 8 bases had no gene match. Germline assignment: CDR1 SGHRS and CDR2 YFSETQ. The data were produced by immunoSEQ multiplex PCR, yet TCRdb's version contains in-frame clones alone and is incomplete. The sample carries about 210,000 clones, 80% recorded once. What was sequenced was peripheral blood. The chain joins TRBV5-1 to TRBJ1-4; 8 nucleotides match TRBD1. This TCR derives from a man aged 55 to 70 with acute or convalescent COVID-19. CDR3 sequence reads: CASTTGTGTEKLFF. CDR3 nucleotides: TGCGCCAGCACTACCGGGACAGGAACTGAAAAACTGTTTTTT.